Sequencing of this T cell receptor beta chain was carried out in a study of T cell responses to AZD1222 COVID-19 vaccine. Study results and caveats: There were mostly white British donors and more females than males, and clonal diversity was possibly underestimated. Unmutated variant regions reportedly attract nearly half of all spike-specific TCRs.

As to this clone: Its antigen is unknown.

The CDR3 has 15 amino acids. From germline, CDR1 is MDHEN and CDR2 SYDVKM. V shed 6 bases, J shed 2 bases, and the junction held 10 bases outside the gene matches. Sequencing was performed with immunoSEQ multiplex PCR; in TCRdb, only in-frame clones are kept and a portion is missing. The data contain 100,000 to 120,000 clones, 85% to 90% of them seen just once; the ten biggest clones take up less than 9.5%. The sample consisted of peripheral blood, taken on day 0 of AZD1222 vaccination. The chain couples TRBV28 to TRBJ2-7, with TRBD2 identical over 7 bases. The clonotype originates from an adult in good health. CDR3 DNA: TGTGCCAGCAGGTCTGGCGGGAGAATTCCCTACGAGCAGTACTTC. Encoded protein: CASRSGGRIPYEQYF.